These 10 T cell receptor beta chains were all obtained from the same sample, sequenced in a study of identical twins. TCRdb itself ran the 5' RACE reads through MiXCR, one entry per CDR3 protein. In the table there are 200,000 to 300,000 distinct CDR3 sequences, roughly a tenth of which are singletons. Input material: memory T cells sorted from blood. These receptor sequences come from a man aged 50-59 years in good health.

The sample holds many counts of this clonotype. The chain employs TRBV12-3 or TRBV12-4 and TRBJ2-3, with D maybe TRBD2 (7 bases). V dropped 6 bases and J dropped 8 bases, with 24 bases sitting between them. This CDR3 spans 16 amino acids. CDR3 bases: TGTGCCAGCAGCCCCGACCTTAGGGGGGGTGGGGGTACGCAGTATTTT. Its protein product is CASSPDLRGGGGTQYF.

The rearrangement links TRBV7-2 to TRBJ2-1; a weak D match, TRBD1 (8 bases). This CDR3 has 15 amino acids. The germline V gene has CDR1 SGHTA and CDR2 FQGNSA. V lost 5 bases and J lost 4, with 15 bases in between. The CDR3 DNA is TGTGCCAGCAGCCCACAGGGGGGGAAATACAATGAGCAGTTCTTC. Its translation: CASSPQGGKYNEQFF.

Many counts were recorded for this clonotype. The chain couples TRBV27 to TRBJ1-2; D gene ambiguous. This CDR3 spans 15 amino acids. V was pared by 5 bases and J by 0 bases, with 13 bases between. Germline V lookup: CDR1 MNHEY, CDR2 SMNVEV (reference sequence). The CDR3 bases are TGTGCCAGCAGTATTTCCCCCGGGGCTAACTATGGCTACACCTTC. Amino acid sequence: CASSISPGANYGYTF.

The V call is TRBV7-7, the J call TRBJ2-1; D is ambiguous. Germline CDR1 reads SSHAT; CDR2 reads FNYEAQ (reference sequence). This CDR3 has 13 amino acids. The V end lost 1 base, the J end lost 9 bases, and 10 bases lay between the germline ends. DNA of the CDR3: TGTGCCAGCAGCTTAGGGTTGTTTGGTGAGCAGTTCTTC. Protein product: CASSLGLFGEQFF.

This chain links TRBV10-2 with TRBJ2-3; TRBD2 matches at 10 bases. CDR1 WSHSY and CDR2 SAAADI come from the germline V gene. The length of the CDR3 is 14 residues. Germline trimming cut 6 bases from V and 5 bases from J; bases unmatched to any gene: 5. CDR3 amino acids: CASSWASGGDTQYF. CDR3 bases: TGCGCCAGCAGCTGGGCTAGCGGGGGAGATACGCAGTATTTT.

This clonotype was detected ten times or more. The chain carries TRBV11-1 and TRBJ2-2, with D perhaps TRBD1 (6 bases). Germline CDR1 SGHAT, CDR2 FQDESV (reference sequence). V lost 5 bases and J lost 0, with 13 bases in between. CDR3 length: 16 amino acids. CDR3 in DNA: TGTGCCAGCAGCCCCCTCAGGGGCGCGAACACCGGGGAGCTGTTTTTT. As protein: CASSPLRGANTGELFF.

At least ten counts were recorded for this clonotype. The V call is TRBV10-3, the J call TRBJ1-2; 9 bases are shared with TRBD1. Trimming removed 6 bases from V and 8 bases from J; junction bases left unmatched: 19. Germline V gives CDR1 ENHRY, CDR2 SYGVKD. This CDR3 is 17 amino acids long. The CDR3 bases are TGTGCCATCAGCGCCCCGGGACAGGGCCCTTCTTCGACGGGCTACACCTTC. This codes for CAISAPGQGPSSTGYTF.

The CDR3 DNA follows: TGTGCCAGCAGCTCAAGACAGGGGGACCCCACAGATACGCAGTATTTT. This translates into CASSSRQGDPTDTQYF. The chain has TRBV7-9 and TRBJ2-3, with 9 bases fitting TRBD1. CDR1 is SEHNR, CDR2 FQNEAQ, per germline (reference sequence). This CDR3 comprises 16 residues. Trimming at V came to 4 bases and at J to 2 bases, leaving 7 bases not matched to a gene.

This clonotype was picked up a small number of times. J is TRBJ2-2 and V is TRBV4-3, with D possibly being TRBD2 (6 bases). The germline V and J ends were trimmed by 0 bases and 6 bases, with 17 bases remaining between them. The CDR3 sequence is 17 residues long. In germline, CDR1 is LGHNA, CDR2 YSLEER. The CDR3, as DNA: TGCGCCAGCAGCCAAGATATAGGACTACGGGTGTCCGGGGAGCTGTTTTTT. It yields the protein CASSQDIGLRVSGELFF.

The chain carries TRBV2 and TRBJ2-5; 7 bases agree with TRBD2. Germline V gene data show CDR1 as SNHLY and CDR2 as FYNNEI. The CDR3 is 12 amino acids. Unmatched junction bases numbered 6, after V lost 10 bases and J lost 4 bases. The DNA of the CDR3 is TGTGCCATAAGGAGGGAGGGAGAGACCCAGTACTTC. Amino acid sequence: CAIRREGETQYF. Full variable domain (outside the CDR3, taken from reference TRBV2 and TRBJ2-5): EPEVTQTPSHQVTQMGQEVILRCVPISNHLYFYWYRQILGQKVEFLVSFYNNEISEKSEIFDDQFSVERPDGSNFTLKIRSTKLEDSAMYFCAIRREGETQYFGPGTRLLVL.